Below, 9 T cell receptor beta chains from the same sample are listed, as sequenced in a study of blood T cell repertoires in COVID-19 (TCRdb year 2020). The library was made by the immunoSEQ multiplex PCR assay. TCRdb retrieved this table from immuneACCESS and kept in-frame rearrangements only. Not all clones are present; in checked studies, unresolved V genes account for under half, and no reason is known for the remainder. The sample yields about 200,000 clones; approximately 82% were counted once. The ten largest clones take up 13% of the sample. The sequenced material came from peripheral blood. These receptors all come from a human donor in a cohort sampled during active COVID-19.

The chain has TRBV5-1 and TRBJ1-4; D not certain. CDR1 and CDR2 from the germline V gene are SGHRS and YFSETQ. Trimming pared 0 bases from V and 7 bases from J, leaving 10 bases between. This CDR3 spans 14 amino acids. The CDR3 DNA follows: TGCGCCAGCAGCTTGGCCGAGAGAGGTGAAAAACTGTTTTTT. Translating gives CASSLAERGEKLFF.

This clone was seen only a few times. V gene TRBV27 combines with J gene TRBJ2-7; TRBD1 agrees at 10 bases. CDR3 length: 15 amino acids. Germline V CDR1 and CDR2: MNHEY, SMNVEV (reference sequence). With 9 bases clipped from V and 2 bases from J, the junction kept 10 bases outside the gene matches. The CDR3 spells CASRPGQGSAYEQYF. For the CDR3, the DNA is TGTGCCAGTCGACCGGGACAGGGGTCGGCCTACGAGCAGTACTTC.

The chain combines TRBV12-5 with TRBJ2-7; 8 bases agree with TRBD2. CDR3 length equals 14 residues. The V gene end was trimmed by 6 bases and the J gene end by 2 bases; junction bases not matched to a gene: 6. Germline V CDR1 and CDR2: LGHNT, FRNRAP. The CDR3 loop is CASGGAGGAYEQYF. CDR3 sequence (DNA): TGTGCTAGTGGAGGGGCGGGAGGAGCCTACGAGCAGTACTTC.

V gene TRBV19 combines with J gene TRBJ1-4, with TRBD1 as a possible D gene (5 bases). V lost 11 bases to trimming and J lost 8 bases, with 18 bases between them. Germline V gene data show CDR1 as LNHDA and CDR2 as SQIVND (reference sequence). This CDR3 spans 13 amino acids. CDR3 nucleotide sequence: TGTGCCGGGAGCCGGGGGAAAGGGGAAAAACTGTTTTTT. Encoded protein: CAGSRGKGEKLFF.

A few counts support this clone. The rearrangement links TRBV9 to TRBJ1-1, with D perhaps matching TRBD1 (6 bases). Trimming shortened V by 4 bases and J by 5 bases, and 18 bases separated the two germline ends. The V gene's germline CDR1 is SGDLS and CDR2 YYNGEE. This CDR3 spans 15 amino acids. The CDR3: CASSPGSGVTTEAFF. The CDR3 coding sequence is TGTGCCAGCAGCCCTGGGTCAGGGGTGACAACTGAAGCTTTCTTT.

This clone was seen a few times. V gene TRBV14 combines with J gene TRBJ2-5, with 9 bases that match TRBD2. The CDR3 covers 18 residues. The V gene's germline CDR1 is SGHDN and CDR2 FVKESK. Trimming removed 0 bases from V and 6 bases from J; junction bases left unmatched: 14. This CDR3 reads CASSQDPAGGQPWKTQYF. The CDR3 nucleotides are TGTGCCAGCAGCCAAGATCCCGCGGGAGGGCAGCCTTGGAAGACCCAGTACTTC.

The genes are TRBV28 and TRBJ2-1; the match to TRBD1 covers 9 bases. The V gene's germline CDR1 is MDHEN and CDR2 SYDVKM. Losses at the gene ends were 5 bases for V and 6 bases for J; bases not matched to a gene: 11. The CDR3 is made up of 16 amino acids. CDR3 sequence: CASSPHSGTGFNEQFF. The CDR3 bases are TGTGCCAGCAGTCCCCACTCCGGGACAGGGTTCAATGAGCAGTTCTTC.

J is TRBJ2-3 and V is TRBV7-9; 8 positions match TRBD1. The germline gives CDR1 SEHNR, CDR2 FQNEAQ (reference sequence). Germline trimming cut 6 bases from V and 5 bases from J; bases unmatched to any gene: 4. The CDR3 is 13 amino acids. CDR3 nucleotide sequence: TGTGCCAGCAGTCGACAGGGGAAAGATACGCAGTATTTT. Protein product: CASSRQGKDTQYF.

In its sample, this clone was seen a few times. The chain has TRBV23-1 and TRBJ2-7; D is unresolved. TRBV23-1 is filed as an ORF, its function uncertain. Trimming took off 3 bases at V and 1 base at J, with 19 bases between the two ends. There are 17 residues in the CDR3. The CDR3 sequence: CASSQSVPRRRSYEQYF. The CDR3 nucleotides read TGCGCCAGCAGTCAGTCGGTCCCCCGTCGCCGTTCCTACGAGCAGTACTTC.